These T cell receptor beta chains were read from a single sample in a study of blood T cell repertoires in COVID-19. Repertoires were generated with immunoSEQ multiplex PCR, while TCRdb's copy carries only in-frame clones and drops some. The repertoire holds 110,000 or so clones, with around four fifths as singletons. The sequenced material came from peripheral blood. The receptors here all came from a woman between 40 and 55 years old with acute or convalescent COVID-19. Each CDR3 is given with its conserved first and last residue. Part of the rows lack a size; the others show once, few, many or a class for expanded clones.

clone_size	v_call	cdr3_aa
NA	TRBV6-5	CASSYSSVLDTEAFF
few	TRBV7-9	CASSRGQGNEKLFF
NA	TRBV19	CASTSMSSYNSPLHF
NA	TRBV11-2	CASSSGQLANYGYTF
few	TRBV27	CASSLSSYLGGELFF
NA	TRBV7-2	CAIKTQGYSGNTIYF
NA	TRBV7-2	CASSLASQVEAFF
NA	TRBV12-3/TRBV12-4	CASSRDRGGKLFF
NA	TRBV3-1/TRBV3-2	CASSQTGTDYGYTF
NA	TRBV9	CASSVTAGTGNEQFF
NA	TRBV5-1	CASSFGSGGYSDTQYF
once	TRBV7-3	CASSLDRVPSTEAFF
NA	TRBV20-1	CSASQGGGNTIYF
NA	TRBV19	CATGTGSHSGANVLTF
NA	TRBV27	CASRRLPGLAGVNEQFF
NA	TRBV3-1/TRBV3-2	CASSRGAVGELFF
NA	TRBV18	CASSLSGNTEAFF
NA	TRBV6-5	CASSYSRTGGNYGYTF
NA	TRBV6-2/TRBV6-3	CASSYYRASNQPQHF
once	TRBV5-4	CASSRPGGAGNTIYF
NA	TRBV7-9	CASNSNNEQFF
NA	TRBV19	CASRLAGGPAGELFF
NA	TRBV3-1/TRBV3-2	CASSTTGSGYTF
NA	TRBV5-1	CARSLGGGNQPQHF
NA	TRBV5-1	CASSLGLAGGSEQFF
NA	TRBV6-4	CASSAGTGHTDTQYF
few	TRBV6-2/TRBV6-3	CASSYYSGTGEYGYTF
NA	TRBV7-2	CASSTQGYEQYF
NA	TRBV5-8	CASSFRRVNTEAFF
NA	TRBV4-1	CASSPGQGGLSGELFF
NA	TRBV7-9	CASSLDTVQETQYF
NA	TRBV18	CASSGTGSNQPQHF
NA	TRBV24-1	CATSDLGGGGTDTQYF
NA	TRBV29-1	CSVEDPDEQFF
few	TRBV5-1	CASSLWGQGTRSTEAFF
NA	TRBV12-3/TRBV12-4	CASSPDRNQPQHF
NA	TRBV7-2	CASSLGQINSGNTIYF
once	TRBV11-2	CASSSPSGSNTGELFF
NA	TRBV10-3	CAISVEGYEQYF
once	TRBV19	CASSPNRGNIQYF
NA	TRBV19	CASTVDRTGELFF
NA	TRBV2	CASTRGVGAFF
NA	TRBV18	CASSPGGGEKLFF
NA	TRBV10-3	CAISQGAGNTIYF
NA	TRBV9	CASSVDAETQYF